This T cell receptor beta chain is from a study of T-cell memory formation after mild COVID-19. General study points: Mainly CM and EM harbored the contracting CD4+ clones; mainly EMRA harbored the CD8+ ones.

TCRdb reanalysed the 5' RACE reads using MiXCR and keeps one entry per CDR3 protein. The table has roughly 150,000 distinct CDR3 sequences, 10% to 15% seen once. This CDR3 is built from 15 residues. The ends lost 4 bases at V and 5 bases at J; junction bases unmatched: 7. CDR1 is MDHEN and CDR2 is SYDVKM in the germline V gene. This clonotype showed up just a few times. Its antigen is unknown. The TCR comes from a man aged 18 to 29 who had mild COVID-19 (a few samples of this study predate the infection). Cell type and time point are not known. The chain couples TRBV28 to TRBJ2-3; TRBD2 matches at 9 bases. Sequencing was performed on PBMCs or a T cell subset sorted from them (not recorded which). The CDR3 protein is CASSSPGGGGDTQYF. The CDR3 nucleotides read TGTGCCAGCAGTTCGCCTGGCGGGGGGGGAGATACGCAGTATTTT. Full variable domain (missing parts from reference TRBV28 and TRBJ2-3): DVKVTQSSRYLVKRTGEKVFLECVQDMDHENMFWYRQDPGLGLRLIYFSYDVKMKEKGDIPEGYSVSREKKERFSLILESASTNQTSMYLCASSSPGGGGDTQYFGPGTRLTVL.